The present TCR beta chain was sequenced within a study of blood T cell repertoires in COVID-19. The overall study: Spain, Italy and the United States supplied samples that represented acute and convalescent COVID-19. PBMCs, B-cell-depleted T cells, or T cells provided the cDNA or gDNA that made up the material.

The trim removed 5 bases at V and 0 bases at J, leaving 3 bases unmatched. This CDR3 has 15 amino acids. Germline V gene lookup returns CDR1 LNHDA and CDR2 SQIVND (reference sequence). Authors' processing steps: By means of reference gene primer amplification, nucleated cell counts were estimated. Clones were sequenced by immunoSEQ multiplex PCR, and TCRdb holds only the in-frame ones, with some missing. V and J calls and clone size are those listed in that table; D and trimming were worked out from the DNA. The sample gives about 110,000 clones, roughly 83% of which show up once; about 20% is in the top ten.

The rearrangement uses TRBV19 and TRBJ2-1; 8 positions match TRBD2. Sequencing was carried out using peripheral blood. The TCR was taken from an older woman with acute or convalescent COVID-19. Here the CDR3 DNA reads TGTGCCAGTAGTCCGCTAGCGGGCTCCTACAATGAGCAGTTCTTC. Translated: CASSPLAGSYNEQFF.